Listed below are T cell receptor beta chains from one sample, sequenced in a study of T cell responses to AZD1222 COVID-19 vaccine. TCRdb keeps only in-frame clones here, not all; method: immunoSEQ multiplex PCR. The sample lists about 130,000 clones, just under 95% occurring once. The sample here was peripheral blood, taken on day 0 of AZD1222 vaccination. These receptor sequences come from an adult in good health. CDR3s include the opening cysteine and the closing phenylalanine or tryptophan. D genes are given only for firm matches.

J | V | D | CDR3 | DNA
TRBJ2-3 | TRBV7-9 | TRBD2 | CASSPGLARDTQYF | TGTGCCAGCAGCCCTGGACTAGCCAGAGATACGCAGTATTTT
TRBJ2-7 | TRBV6-1 | - | CASSELGGAYEQYF | TGTGCCAGCAGTGAACTTGGGGGGGCGTACGAGCAGTACTTC
TRBJ2-1 | TRBV7-3 | TRBD2 | CASSLSPGLAGANEQFF | TGTGCCAGCAGCTTAAGCCCCGGACTAGCGGGAGCCAATGAGCAGTTCTTC
TRBJ1-5 | TRBV6-2/TRBV6-3 | - | CASSYSGYQPQHF | TGTGCCAGCAGTTACTCGGGATATCAGCCCCAGCATTTT
TRBJ2-7 | TRBV11-2 | - | CASSLGGRGETYEQYF | TGTGCCAGCAGCTTAGGAGGCAGGGGGGAAACCTACGAGCAGTACTTC
TRBJ1-5 | TRBV19 | - | CASSSSGYWDQPQHF | TGTGCCAGTAGTTCCTCCGGGTATTGGGATCAGCCCCAGCATTTT
TRBJ2-3 | TRBV20-1 | - | CSASRSDTQYF | TGCAGTGCTAGTAGATCAGATACGCAGTATTTT
TRBJ1-3 | TRBV6-6 | - | CASRPQGTSGNTIYF | TGTGCCAGTCGACCTCAGGGGACTTCTGGAAACACCATATATTTT
TRBJ1-1 | TRBV28 | - | CASGAGIMNTEAFF | TGTGCCAGCGGGGCCGGGATTATGAACACTGAAGCTTTCTTT
TRBJ2-3 | TRBV25-1 | - | CASTEESLATDTQYF | TGTGCCAGCACGGAAGAGTCTCTAGCGACAGATACGCAGTATTTT